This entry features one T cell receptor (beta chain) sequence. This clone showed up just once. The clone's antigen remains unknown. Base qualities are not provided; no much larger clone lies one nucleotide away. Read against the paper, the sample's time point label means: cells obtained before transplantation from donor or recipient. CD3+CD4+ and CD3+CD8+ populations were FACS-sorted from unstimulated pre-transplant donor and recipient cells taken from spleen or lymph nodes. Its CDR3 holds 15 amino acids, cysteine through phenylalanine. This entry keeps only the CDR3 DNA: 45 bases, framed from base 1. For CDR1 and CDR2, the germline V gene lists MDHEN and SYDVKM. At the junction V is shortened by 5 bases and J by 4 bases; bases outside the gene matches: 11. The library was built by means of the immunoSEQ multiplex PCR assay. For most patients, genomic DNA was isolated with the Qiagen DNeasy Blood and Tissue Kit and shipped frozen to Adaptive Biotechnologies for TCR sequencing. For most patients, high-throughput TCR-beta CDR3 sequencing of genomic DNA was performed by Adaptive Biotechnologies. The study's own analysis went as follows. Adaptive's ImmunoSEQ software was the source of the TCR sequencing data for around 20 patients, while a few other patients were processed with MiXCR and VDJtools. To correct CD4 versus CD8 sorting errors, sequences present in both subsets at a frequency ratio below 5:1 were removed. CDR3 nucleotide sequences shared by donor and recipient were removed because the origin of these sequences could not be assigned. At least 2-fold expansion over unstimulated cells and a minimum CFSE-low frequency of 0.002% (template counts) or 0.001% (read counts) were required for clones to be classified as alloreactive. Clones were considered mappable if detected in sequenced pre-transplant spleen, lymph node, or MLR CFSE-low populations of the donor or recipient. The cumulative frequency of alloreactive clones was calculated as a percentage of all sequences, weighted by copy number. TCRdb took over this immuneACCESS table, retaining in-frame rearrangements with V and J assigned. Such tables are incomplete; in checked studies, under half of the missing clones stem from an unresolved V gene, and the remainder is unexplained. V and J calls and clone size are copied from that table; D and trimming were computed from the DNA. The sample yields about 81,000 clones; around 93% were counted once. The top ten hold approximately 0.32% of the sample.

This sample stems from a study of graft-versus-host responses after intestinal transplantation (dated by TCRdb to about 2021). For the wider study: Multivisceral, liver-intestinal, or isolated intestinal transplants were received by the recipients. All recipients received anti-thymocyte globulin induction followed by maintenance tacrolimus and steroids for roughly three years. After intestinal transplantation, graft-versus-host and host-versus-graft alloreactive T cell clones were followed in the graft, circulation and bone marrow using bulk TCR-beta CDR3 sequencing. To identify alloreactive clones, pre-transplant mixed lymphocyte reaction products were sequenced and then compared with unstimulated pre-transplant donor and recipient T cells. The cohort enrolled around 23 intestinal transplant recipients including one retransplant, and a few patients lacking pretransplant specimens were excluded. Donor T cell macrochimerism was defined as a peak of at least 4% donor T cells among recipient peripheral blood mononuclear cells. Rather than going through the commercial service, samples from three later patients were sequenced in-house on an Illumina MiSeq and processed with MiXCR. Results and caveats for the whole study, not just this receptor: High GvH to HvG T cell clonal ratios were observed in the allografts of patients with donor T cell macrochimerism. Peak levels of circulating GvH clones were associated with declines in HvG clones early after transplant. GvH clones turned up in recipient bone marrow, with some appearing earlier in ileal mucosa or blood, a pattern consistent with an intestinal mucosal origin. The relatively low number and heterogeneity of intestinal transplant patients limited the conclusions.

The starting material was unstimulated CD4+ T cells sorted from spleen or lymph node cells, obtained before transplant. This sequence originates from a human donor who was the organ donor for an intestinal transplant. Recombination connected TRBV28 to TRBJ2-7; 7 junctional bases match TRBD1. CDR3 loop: CASSPGQASDYEQYF. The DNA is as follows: TGTGCCAGCAGTCCCGGACAGGCCTCGGATTACGAGCAGTACTTC.